The 28 T cell receptor beta chains reported below all come from one sample, sequenced in a study of T-cell memory formation after mild COVID-19. A single record per CDR3 protein comes from TCRdb applying MiXCR to the 5' RACE reads. The data show about 470,000 distinct CDR3 sequences, with 18% seen just once and 9% to 15% held by the top ten. The sample was PBMCs or a T cell subset sorted from them (not recorded which). These receptor sequences come from an adult woman who had mild COVID-19 (a few samples of this study predate the infection). Cell type and time point are not known.

V is TRBV3-1 and J is TRBJ2-6; D unclear. Between the trimmed V and J ends, which lost 6 bases and 0 bases, there was a span of 12 bases. The CDR3 sequence is 16 residues long. The germline gives CDR1 LGHDT, CDR2 YNNKEL (reference sequence). The CDR3 nucleotides read TGTGCCAGCAGTCCGGCAGGTAACTCTGGGGCCAACGTCCTGACTTTC. It codes for CASSPAGNSGANVLTF.

Comment on this clonotype: At one end the junction does not follow the germline gene, possibly because of a read error. CDR3 residues: CASSPGESTDTQYF. The DNA for the CDR3 is TGTGCTAGCAGCCCAGGGGAGAGTACAGATACGCAGTATTTT. The rearrangement joins TRBV7-7 to TRBJ2-3, with D perhaps TRBD1 (6 bases). This CDR3 comprises 14 residues. The germline V gene has CDR1 SSHAT and CDR2 FNYEAQ (reference sequence).

This clonotype was picked up many times. V and J are TRBV20-1 and TRBJ2-7; 9 bases match TRBD1. V was clipped by 0 bases and J by 1 base; unmatched bases: 7. The germline V gene has CDR1 DFQATT and CDR2 SNEGSKA (reference sequence). CDR3 size: 16 residues. The CDR3 loop is CSARDTRTGDSYEQYF. DNA for the CDR3: TGCAGTGCTAGAGACACACGGACAGGGGATTCCTACGAGCAGTACTTC.

This clonotype was found a few times. The chain carries TRBV6-2 or TRBV6-3 and TRBJ2-7, with TRBD2 matching 10 bases. The germline CDR1 and CDR2 sequences are MNHEY and SVGEGT. The junction had 8 bases not matched to a gene; V was cut back by 6 bases and J by 3 bases. This CDR3 has 15 residues. The CDR3 DNA reads as TGTGCCAGCAGGTCGATCTTAGCGGGAGGCTACGAGCAGTACTTC. The encoded protein is CASRSILAGGYEQYF.

There are a few counts of this clonotype. The chain is built from TRBV5-6 and TRBJ1-5, with D maybe TRBD1 (5 bases). This CDR3 comprises 15 residues. Germline CDR1 and CDR2: SGHDT and YYEEEE. Trimming pared 4 bases from V and 1 base from J, leaving 12 bases between. CDR3 amino acids: CASSTYGGSNQPQHF. The CDR3 region has the DNA TGTGCCAGCAGCACCTACGGGGGGAGCAATCAGCCCCAGCATTTT.

J is TRBJ2-7 and V is TRBV7-9, with TRBD2 matching 8 bases. After removal of 5 bases from V and 4 bases from J, the junction contained 4 bases not matched to a gene. The germline gives CDR1 SEHNR, CDR2 FQNEAQ (reference sequence). This CDR3 contains 13 residues. CDR3 protein: CASSPAGGYEQYF. CDR3 sequence (DNA): TGTGCCAGCAGCCCCGCGGGGGGTTACGAGCAGTACTTC.

This clonotype was seen only a few times. This chain joins TRBV12-3 or TRBV12-4 and TRBJ1-5, with D hard to call. The length of the CDR3 is 13 residues. Trimming cost V 5 bases and J 9 bases, with 14 bases left between them. This CDR3 reads CASSPQGGLPQHF. The CDR3 DNA is TGTGCCAGCAGTCCGCAAGGAGGGTTGCCCCAGCATTTT.

The chain's CDR3 is CASSLTLDPNTEAFF. CDR3 in DNA: TGTGCCAGCAGCTTAACTCTGGATCCGAACACTGAAGCTTTCTTT. J is TRBJ1-1 and V is TRBV7-3; D call uncertain. CDR3 size: 15 residues. CDR1 and CDR2 from the germline V gene are SGHTA and FQGTGA. V shed 0 bases and J shed 1 base, with 9 bases lying between them. The full variable domain, with the rest looked up from reference TRBV7-3 and TRBJ1-1, is GAGVSQTPSNKVTEKGKYVELRCDPISGHTALYWYRQSLGQGPEFLIYFQGTGAADDSGLPNDRFFAVRPEGSVSTLKIQRTERGDSAVYLCASSLTLDPNTEAFFGQGTRLTVV.

This clonotype occurred a few times. This chain uses TRBV7-9 with TRBJ1-6; no clear D. Germline-derived CDR1 and CDR2 are SEHNR and FQNEAQ (reference sequence). V was clipped by 3 bases and J by 8 bases, with 5 bases between them. There are 12 residues in the CDR3. The CDR3 nucleotides read TGTGCCAGCAGCTTTGGTTATTCACCCCTCCACTTT. Translated, it gives CASSFGYSPLHF. The complete variable domain, with remaining parts taken from reference TRBV7-9 and TRBJ1-6, reads DTGVSQNPRHKITKRGQNVTFRCDPISEHNRLYWYRQTLGQGPEFLTYFQNEAQLEKSRLLSDRFSAERPKGSFSTLEIQRTEQGDSAMYLCASSFGYSPLHFGNGTRLTVT.

The chain links TRBV15 to TRBJ1-1, with a tentative D call TRBD1 (5 bases). The germline V gene has CDR1 LNHNV and CDR2 YYDKDF (reference sequence). The CDR3 spans 14 residues. The V and J ends lost 1 base and 5 bases respectively, with 11 bases between them. CDR3 bases: TGTGCCACCAGCAGAGGAGGGACTTCGACTGAAGCTTTCTTT. Protein product: CATSRGGTSTEAFF.

The chain combines TRBV5-1 with TRBJ1-4; tentatively, D is TRBD1 (5 bases). This CDR3 has 15 residues. The V end lost 4 bases, the J end lost 5 bases, and 15 bases lay between the germline ends. Germline CDR1 reads SGHRS; CDR2 reads YFSETQ. The CDR3 DNA follows: TGCGCCAGCAGCGAAGGCTGGGCAGGGAATGAAAAACTGTTTTTT. It codes for CASSEGWAGNEKLFF.

This clonotype appeared many times. This chain connects TRBV7-9 to TRBJ1-6; maybe TRBD1 (5 bases). V lost 5 bases and J lost 6, with 8 bases in between. Germline loops: CDR1 SEHNR, CDR2 FQNEAQ (reference sequence). The length of the CDR3 is 13 residues. CDR3 sequence: CASSRGINSPLHF. CDR3 DNA sequence: TGTGCCAGCAGCAGGGGAATTAATTCACCCCTCCACTTT.

The chain uses TRBV6-4 and TRBJ1-1, with TRBD1 matching over 7 bases. The CDR3 runs to 16 residues. Per the germline V gene, CDR1 is MRHNA and CDR2 is SNTAGT. V dropped 6 bases and J dropped 0; count of bases not matched to a gene: 10. The CDR3 sequence is CASRYRGDGLNTEAFF. The CDR3 DNA sequence: TGTGCCAGCAGATACAGGGGCGACGGGTTGAACACTGAAGCTTTCTTT.

This chain joins TRBV9 and TRBJ2-3; tentatively, D is TRBD1 or TRBD2 (5 bases each). The CDR3 totals 15 residues. The germline V gene has CDR1 SGDLS and CDR2 YYNGEE. Deletions cut 1 base from V and 0 bases from J, with 9 bases between. CDR3 coding DNA: TGTGCCAGCAGCGTAAGGGACGGCAGCACAGATACGCAGTATTTT. Translated: CASSVRDGSTDTQYF.

This clonotype occurred a few times. The V call is TRBV5-1, the J call TRBJ2-1; 13 bases agree with TRBD2. V dropped 4 bases and J dropped 2; count of bases not matched to a gene: 0. Germline CDR1 and CDR2: SGHRS and YFSETQ. The CDR3 runs 15 residues. This CDR3 reads CASSGLAGAYNEQFF. The CDR3 bases are TGCGCCAGCAGCGGACTAGCGGGAGCCTACAATGAGCAGTTCTTC.

J is TRBJ1-1 and V is TRBV5-1; TRBD1 matches 7 bases. J was trimmed by 4 bases and V by 6 bases; bases with no gene match: 12. The germline CDR1 and CDR2 sequences are SGHRS and YFSETQ. The CDR3 consists of 15 residues. The CDR3 nucleotides are TGCGCCAGCAAAGGCGGCGGCGCAGGGGGCACTGAAGCTTTCTTT. It translates to CASKGGGAGGTEAFF.

This clonotype was counted a few times. This chain links TRBV20-1 with TRBJ2-7, with 11 bases aligning to TRBD1. Per the germline V gene, CDR1 is DFQATT and CDR2 is SNEGSKA (reference sequence). This CDR3 is 14 amino acids long. The J segment lost 7 bases and the V segment lost 6 bases, leaving 11 bases of the junction unmatched. Here the CDR3 reads CSAKPGTGGSEQYF. CDR3 coding DNA: TGCAGTGCAAAGCCCGGGACAGGGGGAAGTGAGCAGTACTTC.

This chain connects TRBV4-2 to TRBJ2-7, with 11 bases fitting TRBD2. Germline CDR1 reads LGHNA; CDR2 reads YNFKEQ. CDR3 length equals 17 residues. V lost 0 bases and J lost 4; bases outside the gene matches: 8. The CDR3 nucleotides read TGTGCCAGCAGCCAAGATTTCACTAGCGGGAGAGTGTACGAGCAGTACTTC. This gives the protein CASSQDFTSGRVYEQYF.

Points on this clonotype: One junction end disagrees with the germline gene, perhaps due to a read error. This sequence joins TRBV28 and TRBJ1-6, with D perhaps TRBD1 (5 bases). The CDR3 runs 15 residues. Germline values: CDR1 MDHEN, CDR2 SYDVKM. The DNA of the CDR3 is TGTGCGAGCAGTTCCCAGGGAGGAGCCCGTGGGACCCTCCACTTT. Its protein is CASSSQGGARGTLHF.

This clonotype came up a few times. This rearrangement joins TRBV7-8 to TRBJ1-5; D remains unclear. V lost 2 bases to trimming and J lost 2 bases, with 22 bases between them. The CDR3 has 19 residues. Germline lookup yields CDR1 SGHVS and CDR2 FQNEAQ. This CDR3 reads CASSLYDVGKTIGNQPQHF. The CDR3 bases are TGTGCCAGCAGCTTATATGATGTAGGAAAAACTATAGGCAATCAGCCCCAGCATTTT.

This clonotype was recorded a few times. The chain is built from TRBV11-2 and TRBJ2-7; D may be TRBD1 (5 bases). Germline CDR1 SGHAT, CDR2 FQNNGV. The V end was cut by 5 bases, the J end by 3 bases, with 14 bases between. The CDR3 contains 14 residues. The CDR3: CASSLGAGNYEQYF. CDR3 nucleotide sequence: TGTGCCAGCAGCCTCGGTGCAGGGAACTACGAGCAGTACTTC.

In its sample, this clonotype was seen a few times. The rearrangement joins TRBV7-2 to TRBJ2-2, with 7 bases lining up with TRBD2. Germline V gene sequence: CDR1 SGHTA, CDR2 FQGNSA. The CDR3 runs 15 residues. The trim removed 0 bases at V and 4 bases at J, leaving 2 bases unmatched. CDR3 in amino acids: CASSLAREGTGELFF. The DNA of the CDR3 is TGTGCCAGCAGCTTAGCCAGGGAGGGCACCGGGGAGCTGTTTTTT. The full variable domain, completed using reference TRBV7-2 and TRBJ2-2, is GAGVSQSPSNKVTEKGKDVELRCDPISGHTALYWYRQSLGQGLEFLIYFQGNSAPDKSGLPSDRFSAERTGGSVSTLTIQRTQQEDSAVYLCASSLAREGTGELFFGEGSRLTVL.

V gene TRBV5-4 combines with J gene TRBJ2-3; D may be TRBD1 or TRBD2 (5 bases each). The germline CDR1 and CDR2 sequences are SGHNT and YYREEE (reference sequence). The CDR3 sequence is 11 residues long. V shed 3 bases and J shed 6 bases, with 5 bases lying between them. The CDR3 DNA is TGTGCCAGCAGCTGGGGGGATACGCAGTATTTT. It is translated as CASSWGDTQYF.

The V call is TRBV6-1, the J call TRBJ1-3; the D gene is possibly TRBD1 (5 bases). This CDR3 region has 15 residues. V lost 6 bases and J 0 bases, leaving 12 bases between the germline ends. Germline CDR1 MNHNS, CDR2 SASEGT. CDR3 bases: TGTGCCAGCAGCCAAGGGGCCAGCTCTGGAAACACCATATATTTT. This sequence encodes CASSQGASSGNTIYF.

This chain joins TRBV29-1 and TRBJ1-2, with D unclear. Germline lookup yields CDR1 SQVTM and CDR2 ANQGSEA. V was shortened by 2 bases and J by 2 bases, with 3 bases between the two germline ends. This CDR3 contains 11 residues. CDR3 bases: TGCAGCGTTGAACCGAACTATGGCTACACCTTC. Amino acids: CSVEPNYGYTF.

This clonotype has only a few counts. The V call is TRBV6-6, the J call TRBJ1-5; 11 bases agree with TRBD1. V gave up 6 bases and J gave up 0 bases; unmatched junction bases: 10. Germline V gene sequence: CDR1 MNHNY, CDR2 SVGAGI (reference sequence). The CDR3 has 18 residues. CDR3 amino acids: CASSPRDRGIYSNQPQHF. CDR3 DNA sequence: TGTGCCAGCAGCCCCCGGGACAGGGGGATATATAGCAATCAGCCCCAGCATTTT.

A few counts support this clonotype. The chain employs TRBV4-3 and TRBJ2-7; D tentatively fits TRBD1 or TRBD2 (5 bases each). Trimming took off 1 base at V and 7 bases at J, with 17 bases between the two ends. The V gene's germline CDR1 is LGHNA and CDR2 YSLEER. The CDR3 length is 15 residues. CDR3 nucleotide sequence: TGCGCCAGCAGCCAAGTACGGGGCCCGGGGAGTGAGCAGTACTTC. Translated, it gives CASSQVRGPGSEQYF.

This rearrangement joins TRBV12-3 or TRBV12-4 to TRBJ1-4; 7 bases line up with TRBD1. The CDR3 is made up of 14 amino acids. Trimming took 2 bases from V and 11 from J; bases not matched to a gene: 8. This CDR3 is CASSLRTGGGKLFF. CDR3 bases: TGTGCCAGCAGTTTAAGGACAGGCGGGGGGAAACTGTTTTTT.